The 23 T cell receptor beta chains listed next were all sequenced from one sample in a study of blood T cell repertoires in COVID-19. Clones were sequenced by immunoSEQ multiplex PCR, and TCRdb holds only the in-frame ones, with some missing. The repertoire holds roughly 240,000 clones, with roughly 84% as singletons. Sequencing was performed on peripheral blood. The source of these receptors is a man aged 40-55 years who had recovered from COVID-19.

The gene calls are TRBV19 and TRBJ2-4; D remains unclear. The CDR3 consists of 15 residues. The V and J ends lost 0 bases and 7 bases respectively, with 13 bases between them. Germline CDR1 and CDR2: LNHDA and SQIVND (reference sequence). CDR3 nucleotide sequence: TGTGCCAGTAGTATAGATCAACTGGAGAGGAACATTCAGTACTTC. Translation: CASSIDQLERNIQYF.

This chain uses TRBV19 with TRBJ2-1; 7 bases align to TRBD2. CDR3 length equals 14 residues. Germline V gene data show CDR1 as LNHDA and CDR2 as SQIVND (reference sequence). Trimming at V came to 4 bases and at J to 5 bases, leaving 5 bases not matched to a gene. This CDR3 reads CASSKSGVNNEQFF. The CDR3 DNA is TGTGCCAGTAGTAAGAGCGGGGTTAACAATGAGCAGTTCTTC.

The chain uses TRBV7-6 and TRBJ2-5; weak D call: TRBD2 (5 bases). Germline V CDR1 and CDR2: SGHVS, FNYEAQ. The CDR3 loop spans 13 amino acids. V gave up 5 bases and J gave up 4 bases, with 11 bases separating them. CDR3 sequence (DNA): TGTGCCAGCAGCAAAAGCCGGGGAGAGACCCAGTACTTC. This translates into CASSKSRGETQYF.

This rearrangement joins TRBV3-1 (or the pseudogene TRBV3-2) to TRBJ2-7; D unclear. The CDR3 is 16 amino acids. CDR1 and CDR2 (germline): LGHDT, YNNKEL (reference sequence). Deletions cut 4 bases from V and 2 bases from J, with 18 bases between. CDR3 bases: TGTGCCAGCAGCCCCACCCACGCCAGGCACCCCTACGAGCAGTACTTC. It codes for CASSPTHARHPYEQYF.

This rearrangement joins TRBV2 to TRBJ2-7; D possibly corresponds to TRBD1 (5 bases). V was trimmed by 8 bases and J by 0 bases, leaving 11 bases between them. Germline loops: CDR1 SNHLY, CDR2 FYNNEI. CDR3 length: 13 amino acids. CDR3 region: CASGDRNSYEQYF. The CDR3 coding sequence is TGTGCCAGCGGCGACAGAAACTCCTACGAGCAGTACTTC.

This chain's CDR3 is CASRERGALNNNEQFF. The CDR3 DNA reads TGTGCCAGCAGGGAGCGGGGGGCCCTCAATAACAATGAGCAGTTCTTC. V is TRBV27 and J is TRBJ2-1, with TRBD2 matching over 9 bases. V was clipped by 6 bases and J by 5 bases; unmatched bases: 11. From germline, CDR1 is MNHEY and CDR2 SMNVEV (reference sequence). The CDR3 totals 16 residues.

This clone was counted once. This sequence may be a read error, since a much larger clone differs from it by one base. The sample holds other DNA sequences that translate to the same CDR3. CDR3 sequence reads: CASSPQGLAGTDTQYF. In nucleotides, the CDR3 is TGTGCCAGCAGCCCACAGGGACTAGCGGGAACAGATACGCAGTATTTT. The chain joins TRBV7-2 to TRBJ2-3, with TRBD2 matching over 13 bases. Trimming took 5 bases from V and 3 from J; bases not matched to a gene: 5. This CDR3 spans 16 amino acids. Per the germline V gene, CDR1 is SGHTA and CDR2 is FQGNSA.

V gene TRBV3-1 (or the pseudogene TRBV3-2) combines with J gene TRBJ1-5; D remains unclear. V was clipped by 0 bases and J by 6 bases, with 6 bases between them. Germline CDR1 reads LGHDT; CDR2 reads YNNKEL (reference sequence). This CDR3 comprises 13 residues. CDR3 region: CASSQDLSQPQHF. The CDR3 DNA follows: TGTGCCAGCAGCCAAGATCTGAGTCAGCCCCAGCATTTT.

The rearrangement joins TRBV7-8 to TRBJ1-5; tentatively, D is TRBD1 (5 bases). The CDR3 sequence is 15 residues long. V was clipped by 4 bases and J by 1 base, with 11 bases between them. CDR1 is SGHVS, CDR2 FQNEAQ, per germline. The CDR3: CASSSRDSSNQPQHF. Written as DNA, the CDR3 is TGTGCCAGCAGCTCCCGAGACAGCAGCAATCAGCCCCAGCATTTT.

The V gene is TRBV6-2 or TRBV6-3, the J gene TRBJ1-1; the D gene is possibly TRBD1 (5 bases). The CDR3 loop spans 14 amino acids. Trimming removed 2 bases at V and 3 bases at J, with 10 bases between. Germline loops: CDR1 MNHEY, CDR2 SVGEGT. CDR3 sequence (DNA): TGTGCCAGCAGTTACCAGGGTACGGACACTGAAGCTTTCTTT. Its protein is CASSYQGTDTEAFF.

The chain carries TRBV9 and TRBJ1-2; TRBD1 matches at 8 bases. V trimming: 3 bases; J trimming: 3 bases; junction bases outside the gene matches: 4. The CDR3 length is 14 residues. The germline CDR1 and CDR2 sequences are SGDLS and YYNGEE. The CDR3 DNA reads as TGTGCCAGCAGCGCCCTGACAGGGGACTATGGCTACACCTTC. Its translation: CASSALTGDYGYTF.

The rearrangement links TRBV7-2 to TRBJ2-1; D remains unclear. From germline, CDR1 is SGHTA and CDR2 FQGNSA. The CDR3 loop spans 15 amino acids. V shed 3 bases and J shed 0 bases, with 9 bases lying between them. In DNA form, the CDR3 reads TGTGCCAGCAGCTTCCAGGTGAGCTCCTACAATGAGCAGTTCTTC. Translating gives CASSFQVSSYNEQFF.

The chain combines TRBV2 with TRBJ1-4; D is ambiguous. The V gene's germline CDR1 is SNHLY and CDR2 FYNNEI. Trimming cost V 7 bases and J 8 bases, with 23 bases left between them. The CDR3 runs 16 residues. Here the CDR3 reads CASTGRAKGDGEKLFF. CDR3 bases: TGTGCCAGCACCGGTAGGGCAAAGGGAGACGGGGAAAAACTGTTTTTT.

The chain recombines TRBV18 with TRBJ2-5, with 8 nucleotides matching TRBD1. The CDR3 totals 15 residues. From germline, CDR1 is KGHSH and CDR2 LQKENI. With 4 bases clipped from V and 5 bases from J, the junction kept 9 bases outside the gene matches. The CDR3 spells CASSRGGDRRETQYF. The CDR3 region has the DNA TGTGCCAGCTCACGTGGCGGGGACAGGCGGGAGACCCAGTACTTC.

The chain links TRBV24-1 to TRBJ2-3; TRBD1 is a possible D gene (6 bases). Germline V gene lookup returns CDR1 KGHDR and CDR2 SFDVKD. V lost 6 bases, J lost 2 bases, and 14 bases lay in between. The CDR3 is 15 residues long. CDR3 amino acids: CATSSRQDHTDTQYF. The CDR3 DNA reads as TGTGCCACCAGTTCCCGACAGGATCACACAGATACGCAGTATTTT.

This clone appeared a single time. V usage is TRBV7-4 and J usage is TRBJ2-1, with 11 bases aligning to TRBD2. The CDR3 sequence is 15 residues long. V lost 5 bases and J lost 2; bases outside the gene matches: 2. Germline lookup yields CDR1 SGHVT and CDR2 SQSDAQ. CDR3 DNA: TGTGCCAGCAGCCCGGGACTAGCGGCCTACAATGAGCAGTTCTTC. Translation: CASSPGLAAYNEQFF.

This clone was seen just once. The rearrangement links TRBV6-2 or TRBV6-3 to TRBJ1-1, with 7 bases that match TRBD1. The CDR3 has 15 residues. J was trimmed by 4 bases and V by 4 bases; bases with no gene match: 9. CDR1 and CDR2 from the germline V gene are MNHEY and SVGEGT. As DNA, the CDR3 is TGTGCCAGCAGTTGGCAAACAGGGGTAGGCACTGAAGCTTTCTTT. Protein sequence: CASSWQTGVGTEAFF.

A few counts support this clone. The chain couples TRBV2 to TRBJ1-2; D might be TRBD1 (6 bases). CDR1 and CDR2 from the germline V gene are SNHLY and FYNNEI. The CDR3 sequence is 13 residues long. The ends were cut back, 5 bases at V and 5 bases at J, with 12 bases in the middle. The CDR3 DNA is TGTGCCAGCAGTCCAGGGGCCCTATATGGCTACACCTTC. Translation: CASSPGALYGYTF.

The chain recombines TRBV11-2 with TRBJ2-7; TRBD2 might be the D (6 bases). The CDR3 sequence is 14 residues long. The ends were cut back, 4 bases at V and 5 bases at J, with 15 bases in the middle. CDR1 and CDR2 from the germline V gene are SGHAT and FQNNGV. In DNA form, the CDR3 reads TGTGCCAGCAGCTCTCCCTCGGGAGTAAACGAGCAGTACTTC. Residues: CASSSPSGVNEQYF.

This rearrangement joins TRBV4-3 to TRBJ2-3, with D uncertain. The CDR3 is 15 amino acids. Trimming shortened V by 0 bases and J by 1 base, and 8 bases separated the two germline ends. CDR1 is LGHNA, CDR2 YSLEER, per germline. The CDR3 sequence: CASSQEAFGTDTQYF. In DNA, the CDR3 is TGCGCCAGCAGCCAAGAGGCCTTTGGCACAGATACGCAGTATTTT.

The chain couples TRBV30 to TRBJ1-4, with 12 bases aligning to TRBD1. Germline values: CDR1 GTSNPN, CDR2 SVGIG (reference sequence). This CDR3 is 13 amino acids long. The junction had 6 bases not matched to a gene; V was cut back by 7 bases and J by 9 bases. The CDR3 DNA reads as TGTGCCTCGACCGGGACAGGGGGCCAAAAACTGTTTTTT. It is translated as CASTGTGGQKLFF.

The chain combines TRBV6-1 with TRBJ1-2; the D is unclear. The CDR3 has 14 residues. The V end was cut by 2 bases, the J end by 4 bases, with 11 bases between. Germline V gives CDR1 MNHNS, CDR2 SASEGT. CDR3 bases: TGTGCCAGCAGTGAAATGTTACAGACCTATGGCTACACCTTC. Its protein is CASSEMLQTYGYTF.

The V and J genes are TRBV5-1 and TRBJ2-2; D gene unclear. Germline loops: CDR1 SGHRS, CDR2 YFSETQ. Trimming left V 0 bases short and J 4 bases short, with 10 bases between. The CDR3 has 15 amino acids. CDR3 DNA sequence: TGCGCCAGCAGCTTGGCCGGTCAAAGCACCGGGGAGCTGTTTTTT. Translating gives CASSLAGQSTGELFF. Supplemented by reference TRBV5-1 and TRBJ2-2, the full variable domain reads KAGVTQTPRYLIKTRGQQVTLSCSPISGHRSVSWYQQTPGQGLQFLFEYFSETQRNKGNFPGRFSGRQFSNSRSEMNVSTLELGDSALYLCASSLAGQSTGELFFGEGSRLTVL.